This passage covers 15 T cell receptor beta chains from one sample sequenced in a study of CD8 T cells in ankylosing spondylitis (TCRdb year 2017). The library was prepared using 5' RACE. Sequencing was carried out with an Illumina HiSeq 2500. TCRdb trimmed public reads at Q25 via fastp, called clones via MiXCR and kept in-frame beta chains. Each entry is one CDR3 protein sequence, shown with its most common DNA and genes. The sample table shows tens of thousands of distinct CDR3 sequences, and about 27% are seen once. The ten top clones hold roughly three fifths of the sample. Material: blood, either unsorted or a sorted T cell fraction (not recorded which). Every receptor here comes from a male donor with ankylosing spondylitis or in good health (not recorded which).

This clonotype came up many times. This chain connects TRBV6-1 to TRBJ2-1; D remains ambiguous. CDR1 is MNHNS, CDR2 SASEGT, per germline. The CDR3 covers 15 residues. The germline V and J ends were trimmed by 7 bases and 7 bases, with 20 bases remaining between them. CDR3 protein: CASTAPGPLGNEQFF. The DNA for the CDR3 is TGTGCCAGCACTGCACCAGGCCCCCTGGGGAATGAGCAGTTCTTC.

The V gene is TRBV3-1, the J gene TRBJ2-5; a weak D match, TRBD1 (5 bases). Deletions cut 4 bases from V and 2 bases from J, with 14 bases between. The germline CDR1 and CDR2 sequences are LGHDT and YNNKEL (reference sequence). The CDR3 runs to 15 residues. CDR3 in amino acids: CASSLLRQIQETQYF. CDR3 sequence (DNA): TGTGCCAGCAGCCTCCTCAGACAGATTCAAGAGACCCAGTACTTC.

This clonotype was counted a few times. This chain links TRBV6-1 with TRBJ2-1; no clear D. The CDR3 totals 11 residues. V was trimmed by 7 bases and J by 7 bases, leaving 8 bases between them. Germline-derived CDR1 and CDR2 are MNHNS and SASEGT. The chain's CDR3 is CASNNRNEQFF. The CDR3 DNA follows: TGTGCCAGCAACAACCGGAATGAGCAGTTCTTC.

The V call is TRBV12-3 or TRBV12-4, the J call TRBJ1-2; D unclear. V was cut by 10 bases and J by 3 bases, with 21 bases left in between. The CDR3 spans 15 residues. The CDR3 loop reads CAIQTTLGRDYGYTF. For the CDR3, the DNA is TGTGCCATCCAAACAACTCTCGGTAGGGACTATGGCTACACCTTC.

This clonotype turned up a few times. The chain recombines TRBV20-1 with TRBJ2-7; 7 bases are shared with TRBD2. This CDR3 is 15 amino acids long. V lost 3 bases to trimming and J lost 0 bases; unmatched junction nucleotides: 8. From germline, CDR1 is DFQATT and CDR2 SNEGSKA (reference sequence). This CDR3 reads CSARGGYSSSYEQYF. The CDR3 bases are TGCAGTGCTAGGGGGGGGTACTCCAGCTCCTACGAGCAGTACTTC.

The chain couples TRBV5-1 to TRBJ1-1; no clear D gene. Germline CDR1 SGHRS, CDR2 YFSETQ. V dropped 0 bases and J dropped 9 bases, with 15 bases sitting between them. The CDR3 totals 14 residues. Written as DNA, the CDR3 is TGCGCCAGCAGCTTGGGTGGAGGAGACGAGAAAGCTTTCTTT. Protein product: CASSLGGGDEKAFF. The full variable domain, with the rest looked up from reference TRBV5-1 and TRBJ1-1, is KAGVTQTPRYLIKTRGQQVTLSCSPISGHRSVSWYQQTPGQGLQFLFEYFSETQRNKGNFPGRFSGRQFSNSRSEMNVSTLELGDSALYLCASSLGGGDEKAFFGQGTRLTVV.

The V call is TRBV6-5, the J call TRBJ1-1; weak D call: TRBD1 (5 bases). Germline CDR1 reads MNHEY; CDR2 reads SVGAGI. V was shortened by 5 bases and J by 4 bases, with 17 bases between the two germline ends. This CDR3 region has 15 residues. The CDR3 DNA reads TGTGCCAGCAGTACCCGACAGTGGGTTTTCACTGAAGCTTTCTTT. It yields the protein CASSTRQWVFTEAFF.

This chain joins TRBV12-5 and TRBJ2-5; possible D gene TRBD2, 5 bases. V shed 9 bases and J shed 6 bases, with 11 bases lying between them. The CDR3 spans 11 residues. Germline V gene lookup returns CDR1 LGHNT and CDR2 FRNRAP. The CDR3 DNA follows: TGTGCTAGCGCAGCGGTTCAGACCCAGTACTTC. Protein product: CASAAVQTQYF.

This clonotype was seen more than once but under ten times. The chain uses TRBV5-1 and TRBJ2-7, with TRBD1 identical over 9 bases. CDR3 length: 13 amino acids. The germline V gene encodes CDR1 SGHRS and CDR2 YFSETQ. Trimming removed 5 bases from V and 6 bases from J; junction bases left unmatched: 6. CDR3 sequence: CASRGQGLGEQYF. The CDR3, as DNA: TGCGCCAGCAGAGGACAGGGGCTCGGCGAGCAGTACTTC.

V usage is TRBV7-8 and J usage is TRBJ2-1; possible D gene TRBD2, 6 bases. The CDR3 is made up of 14 amino acids. Trimming left V 3 bases short and J 9 bases short, with 15 bases between. Germline V gives CDR1 SGHVS, CDR2 FQNEAQ. The CDR3 reads CASSFSGLLAEQFF. The CDR3 DNA follows: TGTGCCAGCAGCTTTAGCGGACTCCTAGCTGAGCAGTTCTTC.

The chain recombines TRBV3-1 with TRBJ1-2; D not resolved. The CDR3 has 12 residues. Germline CDR1 reads LGHDT; CDR2 reads YNNKEL (reference sequence). Between the trimmed V and J ends, which lost 3 bases and 4 bases, there was a span of 6 bases. The CDR3 reads CASSQGAYGYTF. CDR3 sequence (DNA): TGTGCCAGCAGCCAGGGCGCCTATGGCTACACCTTC.

The chain uses TRBV5-1 and TRBJ1-6; D might be TRBD1 (5 bases). Trimming took off 0 bases at V and 9 bases at J, with 19 bases between the two ends. Germline V lookup: CDR1 SGHRS, CDR2 YFSETQ. The CDR3 runs 17 residues. Here the CDR3 DNA reads TGCGCCAGCAGCTTGGACGGTTTTGCAGGGTCGGTTTCACCCCTCCACTTT. The encoded protein is CASSLDGFAGSVSPLHF. Based on the CDR3 plus reference TRBV5-1 and TRBJ1-6, the full variable domain is KAGVTQTPRYLIKTRGQQVTLSCSPISGHRSVSWYQQTPGQGLQFLFEYFSETQRNKGNFPGRFSGRQFSNSRSEMNVSTLELGDSALYLCASSLDGFAGSVSPLHFGNGTRLTVT.

The rearrangement uses TRBV10-3 and TRBJ2-1; D is unclear. The V gene's germline CDR1 is ENHRY and CDR2 SYGVKD. The CDR3 covers 12 residues. V lost 0 bases, J lost 9 bases, and 6 bases lay in between. This CDR3 is CAISESNGEQFF. The CDR3 DNA reads TGTGCCATCAGTGAGTCGAACGGTGAGCAGTTCTTC.

The table lists this clonotype with a few counts. The chain combines TRBV10-3 with TRBJ1-5, with D possibly matching TRBD1 (5 bases). V dropped 8 bases and J dropped 2 bases, with 10 bases sitting between them. CDR1 ENHRY and CDR2 SYGVKD come from the germline V gene. CDR3 length: 13 residues. This chain's CDR3 is CAIGLGGNQPQHF. In DNA, the CDR3 is TGTGCCATCGGCTTGGGGGGCAATCAGCCCCAGCATTTT.

This clonotype was seen only a few times. The junction and the germline gene differ at one end; a read error may be behind it. The rearrangement links TRBV7-7 to TRBJ2-1, with D unclear. This CDR3 spans 15 amino acids. Germline values: CDR1 SSHAT, CDR2 FNYEAQ (reference sequence). DNA for the CDR3: TGTGCTAGCAGCCTCGGTCCCTCGCCTACCAATGAGCAGTTCTTC. Encoded protein: CASSLGPSPTNEQFF.